A selection of T cell receptor beta chains follows, all from one sample in a study of blood T cell repertoires in COVID-19. Measured with immunoSEQ multiplex PCR; TCRdb has only the in-frame clones, and not every one. This sample has approximately 470,000 clones, with about nine tenths found just once. What was sequenced was PBMCs or T cells enriched from blood (not recorded which). These TCRs come from a woman aged 18-30 years who had recovered from COVID-19. CDR3s include the opening cysteine and the closing phenylalanine or tryptophan. D genes are given only for firm matches. The size of a clone is reported for some rows only, either as once, few or many, or as a class for expanded clones.

size	V	length	J	D	DNA	CDR3
.	TRBV19	15	TRBJ1-4	.	TGTGCCAGTAGTATCTACGGAGACAGTCGGGAAAAACTGTTTTTT	CASSIYGDSREKLFF
.	TRBV12-5	14	TRBJ1-1	.	TGTGCTAGTGGTTTGCACAGCCTGAACACTGAAGCTTTCTTT	CASGLHSLNTEAFF
.	TRBV9	17	TRBJ2-7	.	TGTGCCAGCAGCCCACCACCATCCGGGACACTTATAGGGGAGCAGTACTTC	CASSPPPSGTLIGEQYF
.	TRBV4-1	15	TRBJ2-1	.	TGCGCCAGCAGCCAGGAGGACCGTCCGGGGGGCGAGCAGTTCTTC	CASSQEDRPGGEQFF
.	TRBV19	12	TRBJ1-2	.	TGTGCCAGTAGTGGACTCATACAGGGCTACACCTTC	CASSGLIQGYTF
.	TRBV5-8	15	TRBJ2-1	.	TGTGCCAGCAGCCTGATGTGGGGCAGCTACAATGAGCAGTTCTTC	CASSLMWGSYNEQFF
.	TRBV6-6	14	TRBJ2-3	TRBD2	TGTGCCAGCCGGGAGGGACTAGGCACAGATACGCAGTATTTT	CASREGLGTDTQYF
.	TRBV2	11	TRBJ2-7	TRBD1	TGTGCCAGCTTTCGACAGGGCGAGCAGTACTTC	CASFRQGEQYF
once	TRBV4-2	15	TRBJ1-1	.	TGTGCCAGCAGCCAAGGGCAGGGAAGGACCACTGAAGCTTTCTTT	CASSQGQGRTTEAFF
once	TRBV10-2	12	TRBJ1-1	TRBD1	TGCGCCAGCAACAGGGGGCTCACTGAAGCTTTCTTT	CASNRGLTEAFF
.	TRBV5-1	15	TRBJ1-5	TRBD1	TGCGCCAGCAGCTTAGGGACAGGCCTCAATCAGCCCCAGCATTTT	CASSLGTGLNQPQHF
.	TRBV30	15	TRBJ2-6	.	TGTGCCTGGAGTCCATACTACTCTGGGGCCAACGTCCTGACTTTC	CAWSPYYSGANVLTF
.	TRBV5-4	14	TRBJ1-5	TRBD1	TGTGCCAGCAGCTCCAATCCAGGGGGACAGCCCCAGCATTTT	CASSSNPGGQPQHF
.	TRBV7-9	16	TRBJ2-7	.	TGTGCCAGCAGCTTAGTGGCAGGGGTCCTCTCCTACGAGCAGTACTTC	CASSLVAGVLSYEQYF
.	TRBV11-1	14	TRBJ2-3	.	TGTGCCAGCAGCTTCGGGGATCCCACAGATACGCAGTATTTT	CASSFGDPTDTQYF
.	TRBV5-4	15	TRBJ1-1	.	TGTGCCAGCGCGCCCGGGGGTGGGAGAAACACTGAAGCTTTCTTT	CASAPGGGRNTEAFF
.	TRBV18	16	TRBJ1-4	TRBD1	TGTGCCAGCTCTTCCAACCAGGGGGAGAGGGGAGAAAAACTGTTTTTT	CASSSNQGERGEKLFF
.	TRBV9	15	TRBJ2-1	.	TGTGCCAGCAGCGTAGAACCGAGCTCCTACAATGAGCAGTTCTTC	CASSVEPSSYNEQFF
.	TRBV6-1	13	TRBJ1-2	.	TGTGCCAGCAGTGAATCAGGGTTATATGGCTACACCTTC	CASSESGLYGYTF
once	TRBV19	16	TRBJ2-5	TRBD2	TGTGCCAGTAGTACCCAGACTAGCGGGGGGGCTAAGACCCAGTACTTC	CASSTQTSGGAKTQYF
.	TRBV7-9	11	TRBJ2-5	.	TGTGCCAGCAGCTCGGAGGAGACCCAGTACTTC	CASSSEETQYF
.	TRBV10-2	15	TRBJ2-2	.	TGCGCCAGCACCCCCTCGAACTGGAACACCGGGGAGCTGTTTTTT	CASTPSNWNTGELFF
.	TRBV4-2	15	TRBJ2-3	TRBD2	TGTGCCAGCCGACTTAGCGGGGTCGTAAAAGATACGCAGTATTTT	CASRLSGVVKDTQYF
.	TRBV6-4	14	TRBJ1-1	.	TGTGCCAGCAGCTCGTCCGGCGGGAACACTGAAGCTTTCTTT	CASSSSGGNTEAFF
once	TRBV7-8	16	TRBJ2-7	TRBD2	TGTGCCAGCAGCTCGTTAGCGGGGGGCGATTTATACGAGCAGTACTTC	CASSSLAGGDLYEQYF
.	TRBV11-1	13	TRBJ1-2	TRBD1	TGTGCCAGCAGCTTCGGCCAGGGGGATGGCTACACCTTC	CASSFGQGDGYTF
.	TRBV6-6	13	TRBJ1-1	.	TGTGCCAGCAGTCGCCAGGAGAACACTGAAGCTTTCTTT	CASSRQENTEAFF
.	TRBV7-8	14	TRBJ1-1	.	TGTGCCAGCAGCTCGACTAGGGGTCACACTGAAGCTTTCTTT	CASSSTRGHTEAFF
.	TRBV30	13	TRBJ1-2	.	TGTGCCTGGAATGGAGGGTCTGGGAGTTACTACACCTTC	CAWNGGSGSYYTF
.	TRBV5-1	14	TRBJ2-1	TRBD2	TGCGCCCGCGGGAGGGGGGGGACCGACAATGAGCAGTTCTTC	CARGRGGTDNEQFF
.	TRBV11-2	15	TRBJ1-2	.	TGTGCCAGCAGCTTAGATCTCGACCAGGTAGATGGCTACACCTTC	CASSLDLDQVDGYTF
.	TRBV7-9	15	TRBJ2-4	.	TGTGCCAGCAGCTTTTCGTCGGGGACAAAGAACATTCAGTACTTC	CASSFSSGTKNIQYF
.	TRBV2	16	TRBJ1-2	TRBD1	TGTGCCAGCAGTGATCGGGACAGGGAAAAGGTAGATGGCTACACCTTC	CASSDRDREKVDGYTF
once	TRBV28	13	TRBJ1-5	.	TGTGCCAGCAGTTTGAACGGGTGGCAGCCCCAGCATTTT	CASSLNGWQPQHF
.	TRBV19	13	TRBJ1-5	.	TGTGCCAGTAGTCCCCGGTCCCATCAGCCCCAGCATTTT	CASSPRSHQPQHF
.	TRBV19	16	TRBJ1-5	.	TGTGCCAGTAGTATCAGGAGGGGAGGGAGCAATCAGCCCCAGCATTTT	CASSIRRGGSNQPQHF
.	TRBV5-6	15	TRBJ2-5	TRBD1	TGTGCCAGCAGCTTGCTCAGGGGGTATGGAGAGACCCAGTACTTC	CASSLLRGYGETQYF
once	TRBV28	14	TRBJ2-5	TRBD2	TGTGCCAGCAGCCGGGGGGGAGACGAAGAGACCCAGTACTTC	CASSRGGDEETQYF
.	TRBV2	14	TRBJ2-3	TRBD1	TGTGCCAGCACATGGGACAGGGGAGCAGATACGCAGTATTTT	CASTWDRGADTQYF
.	TRBV30	12	TRBJ1-1	.	TGTGCCTGGAGTGTGAGGGACACTGAAGCTTTCTTT	CAWSVRDTEAFF
.	TRBV7-2	13	TRBJ1-1	.	TGTGCCAGCAGCCCGGTGGGGGGCACTGAAGCTTTCTTT	CASSPVGGTEAFF
.	TRBV6-5	14	TRBJ1-2	TRBD1	TGTGCCAGCAGTTACTCGAGACAGGGCCATGGCTACACCTTC	CASSYSRQGHGYTF
once	TRBV7-9	16	TRBJ2-3	TRBD2	TGTGCCAGCAGCTTAGGGCGGGGGGGCAGAAAAGATACGCAGTATTTT	CASSLGRGGRKDTQYF
.	TRBV15	14	TRBJ1-4	TRBD1	TGTGCCACCAGCAGGGACAGGGGGCTTGAAAAACTGTTTTTT	CATSRDRGLEKLFF
once	TRBV24-1	15	TRBJ1-5	TRBD1	TGTGCCACCAGGGCAGGGGGGAGTTACAATCAGCCCCAGCATTTT	CATRAGGSYNQPQHF
.	TRBV11-2	16	TRBJ2-5	TRBD2	TGTGCCAGCAGCTCTAGACTAGCGGGGGCACAAGAGACCCAGTACTTC	CASSSRLAGAQETQYF